These 8 T cell receptor beta chains came from one sample sequenced in a study of T cell responses to AZD1222 COVID-19 vaccine. Generated by immunoSEQ multiplex PCR, the TCRdb table keeps only in-frame clones and is missing some. The table lists 100,000 to 150,000 clones, roughly nine tenths of them singletons, with approximately 30% in the top ten. Sequencing used peripheral blood, obtained on day 0 of AZD1222 vaccination. The receptors stem from an adult in good health.

This chain uses TRBV10-3 with TRBJ2-6, with TRBD1 identical over 7 bases. This CDR3 has 17 residues. Trimming at V came to 3 bases and at J to 0 bases, leaving 5 bases not matched to a gene. Per the germline V gene, CDR1 is ENHRY and CDR2 is SYGVKD. CDR3 in DNA: TGTGCCATCAGTGAAAGGGACAGAGGCTCTGGGGCCAACGTCCTGACTTTC. Protein sequence: CAISERDRGSGANVLTF.

The genes are TRBV6-4 and TRBJ2-1; 8 bases are shared with TRBD2. This CDR3 is 14 amino acids long. From germline, CDR1 is MRHNA and CDR2 SNTAGT. Trimming took 3 bases from V and 12 from J; bases not matched to a gene: 10. The CDR3 DNA reads as TGTGCCAGCAGTGATTCGGGGGGGACCGCGAGGCAGTTCTTC. Encoded protein: CASSDSGGTARQFF.

CDR3 sequence reads: CASSPPDGSGSSYEQYF. The CDR3 bases are TGTGCCAGCTCACCCCCCGACGGCAGCGGCAGTTCCTACGAGCAGTACTTC. This sequence joins TRBV18 and TRBJ2-7; D may be TRBD2 (5 bases). The CDR3 spans 17 residues. CDR1 and CDR2 from the germline V gene are KGHSH and LQKENI. Trimming took 3 bases from V and 1 from J, leaving 19 bases between them. Full variable domain (remainder filled in from reference TRBV18 and TRBJ2-7): NAGVMQNPRHLVRRRGQEARLRCSPMKGHSHVYWYRQLPEEGLKFMVYLQKENIIDESGMPKERFSAEFPKEGPSILRIQQVVRGDSAAYFCASSPPDGSGSSYEQYFGPGTRLTVT.

The chain couples TRBV5-1 to TRBJ2-3; D gene uncertain. Germline CDR1 reads SGHRS; CDR2 reads YFSETQ. Trimming stripped 0 bases from V and 2 bases from J, with 10 bases between. CDR3 length equals 15 residues. CDR3 residues: CASSLVPSPTDTQYF. The CDR3 nucleotides are TGCGCCAGCAGCTTGGTACCGAGCCCCACAGATACGCAGTATTTT.

The rearrangement joins TRBV7-2 to TRBJ2-3; D perhaps matches TRBD2 (7 bases). The CDR3 contains 16 residues. Trimming pared 2 bases from V and 0 bases from J, leaving 12 bases between. The germline V gene has CDR1 SGHTA and CDR2 FQGNSA. The CDR3 is CASSLSGTFSTDTQYF. Written as DNA, the CDR3 is TGTGCCAGCAGCTTAAGCGGGACATTTAGCACAGATACGCAGTATTTT.

The genes are TRBV15 and TRBJ1-5; possibly TRBD1 for D (6 bases). V lost 5 bases and J lost 6, with 14 bases in between. Germline lookup yields CDR1 LNHNV and CDR2 YYDKDF (reference sequence). CDR3 length: 14 residues. The CDR3 bases are TGTGCCACCAGCCCCGGGGGCCGGGGTCAGCCCCAGCATTTT. It encodes CATSPGGRGQPQHF.

This clone has only one observation. V gene TRBV30 combines with J gene TRBJ2-3; weak D call: TRBD1 (5 bases). Trimming stripped 0 bases from V and 6 bases from J, with 16 bases between. The CDR3 spans 15 residues. The germline gives CDR1 GTSNPN, CDR2 SVGIG (reference sequence). The CDR3, as DNA: TGTGCCTGGAGTGTTGGGGCCCAATGGGCTGATACGCAGTATTTT. Protein product: CAWSVGAQWADTQYF.

This clone has just a few counts. The CDR3 DNA reads as TGTGCCATCAGTGACTATACAGGGTATGGCTACACCTTC. Translation: CAISDYTGYGYTF. The chain recombines TRBV10-3 with TRBJ1-2; maybe TRBD1 (6 bases). V was clipped by 3 bases and J by 5 bases, with 10 bases between them. Germline CDR1 and CDR2: ENHRY and SYGVKD. This CDR3 contains 13 residues.